This paragraph covers one T cell receptor (beta chain) sequence. The CDR3 covers 17 residues. V was pared by 2 bases and J by 2 bases, with 11 bases of the junction left unmatched. The germline gives CDR1 MNHNS, CDR2 SASEGT. This sample was taken from a study of blood T cell repertoires in COVID-19. Study details: Nucleic acid was either cDNA or gDNA, and it came from T cells, B-cell-depleted T cells, or PBMCs.

The protocol was immunoSEQ multiplex PCR, while the TCRdb copy is restricted to in-frame clones and leaves out a portion. Among some 310,000 clones listed, about 90% were seen once. The chain carries TRBV6-1 and TRBJ2-5; 7 bases align to TRBD2. The sequence was collected from a woman between 35 and 50 years old with COVID-19, enrolled during active disease. Sequenced material: peripheral blood. The DNA for the CDR3 is TGTGCCAGCAGTGAATGGGGAGGGTCCCCCCAACAAGAGACCCAGTACTTC. This sequence encodes CASSEWGGSPQQETQYF.